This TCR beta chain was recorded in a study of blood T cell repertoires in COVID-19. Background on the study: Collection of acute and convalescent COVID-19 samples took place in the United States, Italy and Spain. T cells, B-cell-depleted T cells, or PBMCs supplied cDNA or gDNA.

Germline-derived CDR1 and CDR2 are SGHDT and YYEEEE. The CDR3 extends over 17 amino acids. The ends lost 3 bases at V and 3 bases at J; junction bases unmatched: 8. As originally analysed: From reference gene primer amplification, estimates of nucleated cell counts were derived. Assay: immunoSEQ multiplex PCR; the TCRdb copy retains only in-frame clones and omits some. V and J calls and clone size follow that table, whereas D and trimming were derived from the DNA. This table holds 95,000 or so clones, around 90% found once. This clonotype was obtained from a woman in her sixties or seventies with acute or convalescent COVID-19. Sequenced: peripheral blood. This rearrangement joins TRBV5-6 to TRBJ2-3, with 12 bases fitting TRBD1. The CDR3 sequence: CASSSSRDRGPTDTQYF. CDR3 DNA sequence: TGTGCCAGCAGCTCAAGCCGGGACAGGGGGCCGACAGATACGCAGTATTTT.